This TCR beta chain was sequenced for a study of T-cell reconstitution after alpha-beta-depleted transplantation in children. This clonotype has a handful of counts. Germline V gene sequence: CDR1 SQVTM, CDR2 ANQGSEA. The CDR3 spans 14 residues. Unmatched junction bases numbered 7, after V lost 7 bases and J lost 2 bases. Preparation of the TCRbeta library used unique molecular identifiers. TCRdb called the PCR reads again in MiXCR, with one record for every CDR3 protein. The sample yields some 200,000 distinct CDR3 sequences, about 9.2% seen once. The chain uses TRBV29-1 and TRBJ2-3, with 9 bases aligning to TRBD2. Sequencing was performed on PBMCs from the stem cell graft donor, taken from the stem cell graft. The source of this sequence is a human donor who donated a stem cell graft to a child with acute lymphoblastic leukemia. The CDR3 DNA follows: TGCAGCGGGTCAGCGGGGGGCCTCACAGATACGCAGTATTTT. It specifies CSGSAGGLTDTQYF.